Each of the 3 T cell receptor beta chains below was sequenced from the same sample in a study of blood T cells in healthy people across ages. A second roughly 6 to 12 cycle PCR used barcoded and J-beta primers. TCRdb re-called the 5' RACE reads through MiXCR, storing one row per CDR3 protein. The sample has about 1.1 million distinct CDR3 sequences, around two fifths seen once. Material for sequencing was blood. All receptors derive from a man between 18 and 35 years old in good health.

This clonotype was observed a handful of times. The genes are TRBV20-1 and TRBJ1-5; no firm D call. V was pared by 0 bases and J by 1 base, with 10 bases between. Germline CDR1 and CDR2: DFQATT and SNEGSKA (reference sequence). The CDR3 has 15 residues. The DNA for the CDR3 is TGCAGTGCTAGAGATGAACGGCGAAGCAATCAGCCCCAGCATTTT. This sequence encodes CSARDERRSNQPQHF.

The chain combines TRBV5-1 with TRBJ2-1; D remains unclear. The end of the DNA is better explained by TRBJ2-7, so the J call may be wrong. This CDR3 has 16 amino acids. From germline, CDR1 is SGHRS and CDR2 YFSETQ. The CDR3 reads CASSLGVASSYNEQYF. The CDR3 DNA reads TGCGCCAGCAGCTTGGGTGTGGCGAGCTCCTACAATGAGCAGTACTTC.

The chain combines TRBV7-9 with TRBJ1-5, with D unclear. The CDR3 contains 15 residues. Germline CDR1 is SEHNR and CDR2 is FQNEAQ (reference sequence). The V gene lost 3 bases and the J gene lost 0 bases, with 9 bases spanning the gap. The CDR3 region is CASSLSTYSNQPQHF. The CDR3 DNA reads TGTGCCAGCAGCTTGTCGACATATAGCAATCAGCCCCAGCATTTT. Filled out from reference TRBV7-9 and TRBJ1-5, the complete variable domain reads DTGVSQNPRHKITKRGQNVTFRCDPISEHNRLYWYRQTLGQGPEFLTYFQNEAQLEKSRLLSDRFSAERPKGSFSTLEIQRTEQGDSAMYLCASSLSTYSNQPQHFGDGTRLSIL.